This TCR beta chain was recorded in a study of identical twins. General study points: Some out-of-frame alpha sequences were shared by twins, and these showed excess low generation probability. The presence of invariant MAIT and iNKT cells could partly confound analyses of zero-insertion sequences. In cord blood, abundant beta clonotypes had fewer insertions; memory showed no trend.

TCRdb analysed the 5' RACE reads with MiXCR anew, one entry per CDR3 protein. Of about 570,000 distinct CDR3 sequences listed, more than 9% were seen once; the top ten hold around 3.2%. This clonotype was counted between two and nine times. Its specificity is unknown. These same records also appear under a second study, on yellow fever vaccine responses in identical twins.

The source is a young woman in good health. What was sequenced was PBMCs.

The CDR3 bases are TGTGCCAGCCAAGGGGAAGGGGACTATGGCTACACCTTC. It translates to CASQGEGDYGYTF. This rearrangement joins TRBV6-1 to TRBJ1-2; the D gene is possibly TRBD1 (5 bases). The CDR3 spans 13 residues. Trimming stripped 8 bases from V and 3 bases from J, with 13 bases between. Germline CDR1 reads MNHNS; CDR2 reads SASEGT.